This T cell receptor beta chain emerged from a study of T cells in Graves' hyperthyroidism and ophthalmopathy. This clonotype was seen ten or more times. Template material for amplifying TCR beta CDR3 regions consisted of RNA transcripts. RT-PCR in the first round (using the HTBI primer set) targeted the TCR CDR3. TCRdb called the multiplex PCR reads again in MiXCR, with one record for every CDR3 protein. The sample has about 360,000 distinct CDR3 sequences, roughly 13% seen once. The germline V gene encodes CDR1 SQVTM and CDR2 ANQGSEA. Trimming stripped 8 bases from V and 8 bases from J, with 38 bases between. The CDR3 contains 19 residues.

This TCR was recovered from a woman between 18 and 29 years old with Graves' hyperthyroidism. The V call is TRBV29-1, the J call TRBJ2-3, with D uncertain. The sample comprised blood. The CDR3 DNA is TGCAGCATATTGGGATATGCGGATGGCAGCGAGCGCCTTTTAGGTACGCAGTATTTT. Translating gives CSILGYADGSERLLGTQYF.